This T cell receptor beta chain was retrieved from a study of response to subunit inactivated influenza vaccine. General study findings and limits: With each seasonal influenza vaccination, the authors suggested, few new T cells are recruited.

TCRdb recomputed calls from the RT-PCR reads with MiXCR, one row per CDR3 protein. The data contain some 180,000 distinct CDR3 sequences, about 9.3% of them singletons. This clonotype was observed a few times. Its antigen is as yet unknown. Here the sequenced sample was non-naive T cells sorted from PBMCs, taken on the day of vaccination. The sequence was obtained from a man in his fifties or sixties who received an inactivated influenza vaccine.

CDR3 residues: CASSQVELAGGPGEQYF. DNA of the CDR3: TGTGCCAGCAGCCAAGTTGAGCTAGCGGGGGGGCCAGGCGAGCAGTACTTC. V is TRBV4-2 and J is TRBJ2-7, with 12 bases aligning to TRBD2. The CDR3 consists of 17 residues. V was clipped by 1 base and J by 6 bases; unmatched bases: 10. Per the germline V gene, CDR1 is LGHNA and CDR2 is YNFKEQ.